This passage covers 20 T cell receptor beta chains from one sample sequenced in a study of cytomegalovirus exposure and HLA in healthy donors. The PCR contained 60 Vbeta and 13 Jbeta primers. Some clones are missing from TCRdb's copy, which holds only in-frame ones; the method was immunoSEQ multiplex PCR. The sample consists of over 45,000 clones, around 82% of them appearing once. The sample consisted of PBMCs. The origin of the receptors is a female donor in good health and CMV-seronegative.

The chain couples TRBV15 to TRBJ2-5; 8 bases align to TRBD2. The J call may not be correct, given that the DNA end is closer to TRBJ2-7. The CDR3 spans 19 residues. The germline CDR1 and CDR2 sequences are LNHNV and YYDKDF (reference sequence). Here the CDR3 DNA reads TGTGCCACCAGCAGCTTCCTCCGCGGGGGGCGGGCGCGCCGCTACGAGCAGTACTTC. Protein sequence: CATSSFLRGGRARRYEQYF.

This chain connects TRBV30 to TRBJ1-3, with 8 positions matching TRBD1. Germline V lookup: CDR1 GTSNPN, CDR2 SVGIG (reference sequence). CDR3 length: 18 amino acids. J was trimmed by 1 base and V by 5 bases; bases with no gene match: 16. Written as DNA, the CDR3 is TGTGCCTGGGAAGGACAGGGCCCTACCGCCGGTTCTGGAAACACCATATATTTT. It translates to CAWEGQGPTAGSGNTIYF.

The chain carries TRBV13 and TRBJ2-2; 7 nucleotides match TRBD2. V gave up 4 bases and J gave up 4 bases; unmatched junction bases: 9. The CDR3 consists of 16 residues. The germline V gene has CDR1 PRHDT and CDR2 FYEKMQ (reference sequence). The CDR3 DNA reads as TGTGCCAGCAGCTCCGGCCGGGGCGGGGGCACCGGGGAGCTGTTTTTT. It encodes CASSSGRGGGTGELFF. Complete variable domain (other parts from reference TRBV13 and TRBJ2-2): AAGVIQSPRHLIKEKRETATLKCYPIPRHDTVYWYQQGPGQDPQFLISFYEKMQSDKGSIPDRFSAQQFSDYHSELNMSSLELGDSALYFCASSSGRGGGTGELFFGEGSRLTVL.

The chain carries TRBV4-3 and TRBJ2-7, with 8 bases that match TRBD1. Germline-derived CDR1 and CDR2 are LGHNA and YSLEER. The CDR3 length is 15 residues. V trimming: 0 bases; J trimming: 6 bases; junction bases outside the gene matches: 7. The CDR3 bases are TGCGCCAGCAGCCAAGAACCAGGACAGGGAATCGAGCAGTACTTC. It translates to CASSQEPGQGIEQYF.

This clone was observed a single time. V and J are TRBV19 and TRBJ2-1, with D possibly matching TRBD1 (5 bases). The V gene lost 2 bases and the J gene lost 7 bases, with 15 bases spanning the gap. From germline, CDR1 is LNHDA and CDR2 SQIVND (reference sequence). This CDR3 is 15 amino acids long. The CDR3 loop is CASSIFSQVPNEQFF. The CDR3 coding sequence is TGTGCCAGTAGTATATTTTCACAGGTACCTAATGAGCAGTTCTTC.

The chain carries TRBV29-1 and TRBJ2-3, with TRBD2 as a possible D gene (7 bases). The germline V gene encodes CDR1 SQVTM and CDR2 ANQGSEA. V lost 1 base and J 0 bases, leaving 11 bases between the germline ends. CDR3 size: 15 residues. The CDR3 DNA follows: TGCAGCGTTGAAGTCGGCGGGGGCAGCACAGATACGCAGTATTTT. It is translated as CSVEVGGGSTDTQYF.

This chain joins TRBV10-3 and TRBJ1-1, with no clear D. The CDR3 is made up of 17 amino acids. Germline CDR1 ENHRY, CDR2 SYGVKD. V was trimmed by 0 bases and J by 0 bases, leaving 14 bases between them. The CDR3 sequence is CAISESIRPGMNTEAFF. In nucleotides, the CDR3 is TGTGCCATCAGTGAGTCGATACGTCCTGGCATGAACACTGAAGCTTTCTTT.

The rearrangement links TRBV9 to TRBJ2-1; TRBD2 aligns across 10 bases. The CDR3 runs to 15 residues. Germline loops: CDR1 SGDLS, CDR2 YYNGEE. V lost 1 base to trimming and J lost 7 bases; unmatched junction nucleotides: 5. The CDR3 region is CASSVTQRGGNEQFF. The CDR3 region has the DNA TGTGCCAGCAGCGTAACACAGCGGGGGGGAAATGAGCAGTTCTTC.

About this clone itself: One end of the junction is discordant with germline, which a read error may explain. The chain has TRBV7-9 and TRBJ1-3; a weak D match, TRBD1 (5 bases). In germline, CDR1 is SEHNR, CDR2 FQNEAQ (reference sequence). The CDR3 has 14 residues. CDR3 DNA sequence: TGTTCCAGCAGCTTGGTAGGGGAAGGAAACACCATATATTTT. Its protein is CSSSLVGEGNTIYF.

The genes are TRBV9 and TRBJ1-5, with D possibly being TRBD1 (6 bases). Trimming took 3 bases from V and 0 from J, leaving 19 bases between them. The CDR3 is 18 residues long. The germline V gene has CDR1 SGDLS and CDR2 YYNGEE. The CDR3 sequence is CASSAPQGQYYSNQPQHF. The CDR3 nucleotides read TGTGCCAGCAGCGCGCCACAAGGACAGTATTATAGCAATCAGCCCCAGCATTTT.

The chain carries TRBV5-8 and TRBJ1-4; possibly TRBD1 for D (5 bases). The germline V gene has CDR1 SGHTS and CDR2 YDEGEE. The CDR3 runs 14 residues. Trimming removed 3 bases at V and 9 bases at J, with 15 bases between. CDR3: CASSSRGYRQKLFF. CDR3 bases: TGTGCCAGCAGCTCTCGAGGATACAGGCAAAAACTGTTTTTT.

A note on this clone: One end of the junction varies from germline; a read error may be responsible. The chain combines TRBV7-7 with TRBJ1-1; tentatively, D is TRBD1 (6 bases). The CDR3 has 15 amino acids. Germline V gene data show CDR1 as SSHAT and CDR2 as FNYEAQ (reference sequence). The CDR3 sequence: CASSPSSGDLTEVFF. DNA for the CDR3: TGTGCTAGCAGCCCTTCCTCAGGGGATTTGACTGAAGTTTTCTTT. The full variable domain, completed using reference TRBV7-7 and TRBJ1-1, is GAGVSQSPRYKVTKRGQDVTLRCDPISSHATLYWYQQALGQGPEFLTYFNYEAQPDKSGLPSDRFSAERPEGSISTLTIQRTEQRDSAMYRCASSPSSGDLTEVFFGQGTRLTVV.

The chain couples TRBV4-1 to TRBJ2-1, with TRBD1 as a possible D gene (6 bases). The CDR3 consists of 14 residues. The V gene lost 4 bases and the J gene lost 3 bases, with 10 bases spanning the gap. Germline loops: CDR1 MGHRA, CDR2 YSYEKL. CDR3 in DNA: TGCGCCAGCAGCCCCGCGGACAGCTACAATGAGCAGTTCTTC. Protein sequence: CASSPADSYNEQFF.

The rearrangement joins TRBV4-2 to TRBJ2-5; no reliable D call. The J call may not be correct, given that the DNA end is closer to TRBJ2-7. CDR3 length: 13 residues. Germline CDR1 is LGHNA and CDR2 is YNFKEQ. Here the CDR3 DNA reads TGTGCCAGCAGCCAAGAGGTCTCCTACGAGCAGTACTTC. The encoded protein is CASSQEVSYEQYF.

Details on this clone: Other DNA variants within this sample encode the same CDR3. The chain combines TRBV4-3 with TRBJ1-3, with D possibly being TRBD1 (6 bases). The ends were cut back, 1 base at V and 7 bases at J, with 14 bases in the middle. The CDR3 has 15 amino acids. Germline lookup yields CDR1 LGHNA and CDR2 YSLEER. CDR3 residues: CASSQGGQGRNTIYF. DNA for the CDR3: TGCGCCAGCAGCCAAGGAGGCCAGGGGCGCAACACCATATATTTT.

J is TRBJ2-7 and V is TRBV19, with D unclear. The V end lost 3 bases, the J end lost 3 bases, and 21 bases lay between the germline ends. CDR3 length: 17 residues. CDR1 is LNHDA, CDR2 SQIVND, per germline (reference sequence). This CDR3 is CASSIRTSAGRSYEQYF. In DNA, the CDR3 is TGTGCCAGTAGTATTAGAACCAGCGCCGGCCGTAGCTACGAGCAGTACTTC.

This clone was seen a few times. Its ends do not fully match the called genes, so a read error is possible. CDR3 protein: CASKVGRASSGGYTF. As DNA, the CDR3 is TGTGCAAGCAAGGTCGGCAGGGCGTCTTCGGGTGGCTACACCTTC. The gene calls are TRBV2 and TRBJ1-2, with D possibly being TRBD1 (5 bases). This CDR3 comprises 15 residues. CDR1 and CDR2 from the germline V gene are SNHLY and FYNNEI.

The rearrangement joins TRBV27 to TRBJ2-1; 7 positions match TRBD1. Losses at the gene ends were 2 bases for V and 2 bases for J; bases not matched to a gene: 0. This CDR3 has 14 residues. The germline V gene encodes CDR1 MNHEY and CDR2 SMNVEV (reference sequence). CDR3 DNA sequence: TGTGCCAGCAGTTTAGGACAGGCCTACAATGAGCAGTTCTTC. Translating it yields CASSLGQAYNEQFF.

The rearrangement joins TRBV18 to TRBJ1-3; TRBD1 is a possible D gene (5 bases). V dropped 2 bases and J dropped 0 bases, with 8 bases sitting between them. The CDR3 totals 15 residues. Germline V lookup: CDR1 KGHSH, CDR2 LQKENI. The CDR3 region is CASSPDRPSGNTIYF. The CDR3 nucleotides read TGTGCCAGCTCACCAGACAGACCCTCTGGAAACACCATATATTTT.

This clone has only one observation. V gene TRBV6-6 combines with J gene TRBJ2-7, with D maybe TRBD2 (6 bases). CDR1 is MNHNY, CDR2 SVGAGI, per germline (reference sequence). This CDR3 is 15 amino acids long. Trimming left V 2 bases short and J 3 bases short, with 14 bases between. The CDR3: CASSYGDWAVYEQYF. The CDR3 coding sequence is TGTGCCAGCAGTTACGGGGACTGGGCGGTCTACGAGCAGTACTTC.